The T cell receptor beta chain described here comes from a study of blood T cell repertoires in COVID-19. Only in-frame clones appear in the TCRdb table, and some are missing; sequencing was by immunoSEQ multiplex PCR. The table includes approximately 160,000 clones, around 74% detected once. Germline-derived CDR1 and CDR2 are SGHKS and YYEKEE (reference sequence). This CDR3 region has 15 residues. Trimming removed 5 bases from V and 6 bases from J, with 19 bases in between. This chain links TRBV5-5 with TRBJ2-3, with D possibly being TRBD1 (5 bases). The sample taken for sequencing was peripheral blood. The receptor was derived from a woman at least 80 years old with acute or convalescent COVID-19. CDR3 bases: TGTGCCAGCAGGCCAGGGAATCGGATCGTGGATACGCAGTATTTT. It encodes CASRPGNRIVDTQYF.